Detailed here is one TCR beta chain. This sample stems from a study of blood T cell repertoires in COVID-19. Overall study: The United States, Italy and Spain were the sources of the acute and convalescent COVID-19 samples. T cells, B-cell-depleted T cells, or PBMCs provided the cDNA or gDNA that served as material.

In the study's own analysis: Scientists estimated how many nucleated cells there were by amplifying reference gene primers. Libraries were prepared by immunoSEQ multiplex PCR; TCRdb keeps only in-frame clonotypes and omits some of them. V, J and clone size derive from that table, while D and trimming were established from the DNA sequence. The data contain hundreds of thousands of clones, roughly four fifths of them singletons. This CDR3 region has 13 residues. The germline CDR1 and CDR2 sequences are SGHAT and FQNNGV. Trimming took off 1 base at V and 12 bases at J, with 10 bases between the two ends.

This chain joins TRBV11-2 and TRBJ1-6; D is unresolved. The clonotype comes from a man older than 75 with acute or convalescent COVID-19. The sequenced sample was peripheral blood. The CDR3 nucleotides read TGTGCCAGCAGCTTAGGCCAGGAACGACCCCTCCACTTT. Translated: CASSLGQERPLHF.